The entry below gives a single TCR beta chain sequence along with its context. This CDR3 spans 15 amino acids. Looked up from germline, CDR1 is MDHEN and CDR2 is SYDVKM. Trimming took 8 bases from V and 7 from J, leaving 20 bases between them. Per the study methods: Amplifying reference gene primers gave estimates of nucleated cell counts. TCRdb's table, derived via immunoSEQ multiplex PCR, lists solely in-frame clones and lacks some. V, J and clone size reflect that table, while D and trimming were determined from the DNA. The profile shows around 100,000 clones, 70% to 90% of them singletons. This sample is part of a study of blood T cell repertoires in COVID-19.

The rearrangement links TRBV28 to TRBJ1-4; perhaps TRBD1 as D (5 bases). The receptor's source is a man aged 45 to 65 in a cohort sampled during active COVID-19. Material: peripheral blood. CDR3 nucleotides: TGTGCCAGCCTAGCGGCCCCGGGGGAAGGTGAAAAACTGTTTTTT. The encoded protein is CASLAAPGEGEKLFF.